These T cell receptor beta chains were read from a single sample in a study of blood T cells in healthy people across ages. TCRdb re-analysed the 5' RACE reads in MiXCR, keeping a single row per CDR3 protein. The data hold hundreds of thousands of distinct CDR3 sequences, with roughly 48% observed a single time. The sequenced sample was blood. The source is a man in his thirties or forties in good health. Both conserved end residues are part of each CDR3. Fields, in order: J gene, clone size, D gene, V gene, CDR3 DNA, CDR3 protein. A D gene is named only where the DNA matches it firmly. Expanded clones get a size class; other rows say once, few or many, or leave the size out.

j_call: TRBJ1-5; clone_size: NA; d_call: TRBD1; v_call: TRBV4-3; cdr3_nt: TGCGCCAGCAGCCAAGAGACAGGGAACCAGCCCCAGCATTTT; cdr3_aa: CASSQETGNQPQHF
j_call: TRBJ2-1; clone_size: NA; d_call: NA; v_call: TRBV6-5; cdr3_nt: TGTGCCAGCAGTTACTCGAAACATAGGCAATACAATGAGCAGTTCTTC; cdr3_aa: CASSYSKHRQYNEQFF
j_call: TRBJ1-1; clone_size: NA; d_call: TRBD1; v_call: TRBV29-1; cdr3_nt: TGCAGCGTTCAGGGGGGGAACACTGAAGCTTTCTTT; cdr3_aa: CSVQGGNTEAFF
j_call: TRBJ2-1; clone_size: few; d_call: TRBD2; v_call: TRBV7-9; cdr3_nt: TGTGCCAGCAGCTCTTGGACTAGCGGGGGATCTTACAATGAGCAGTTCTTC; cdr3_aa: CASSSWTSGGSYNEQFF
j_call: TRBJ2-1; clone_size: NA; d_call: NA; v_call: TRBV29-1; cdr3_nt: TGCAGCGTGGGGGGGGGCTTGAACAATGAGCAGTTCTTC; cdr3_aa: CSVGGGLNNEQFF
j_call: TRBJ2-7; clone_size: few; d_call: NA; v_call: TRBV29-1; cdr3_nt: TGCAGCGTTGAAGAGGATATCTCCTACGAGCAGTACTTC; cdr3_aa: CSVEEDISYEQYF
j_call: TRBJ1-4; clone_size: NA; d_call: TRBD1; v_call: TRBV4-1; cdr3_nt: TGCGCCAGCAGCCAAGACAGACAGGGGGACGAAAAACTGTTTTTT; cdr3_aa: CASSQDRQGDEKLFF
j_call: TRBJ2-7; clone_size: NA; d_call: NA; v_call: TRBV27; cdr3_nt: TGTGCCAGCAGGAAAGAGCTAGACGAGCAGTACTTC; cdr3_aa: CASRKELDEQYF
j_call: TRBJ2-5; clone_size: NA; d_call: NA; v_call: TRBV28; cdr3_nt: TGTGCCAGCAGTTTAGCGGGGTCCGAGGGAGAGACCCAGTACTTC; cdr3_aa: CASSLAGSEGETQYF
j_call: TRBJ2-3; clone_size: NA; d_call: NA; v_call: TRBV7-2; cdr3_nt: TGTGCCAGCAGCTTAATATTGATCGGGGAAGGGAGCACAGATACGCAGTATTTT; cdr3_aa: CASSLILIGEGSTDTQYF
j_call: TRBJ2-5; clone_size: NA; d_call: NA; v_call: TRBV27; cdr3_nt: TGTGCCAGCAGTGGATTTAACAATGAGCAGTACTTC; cdr3_aa: CASSGFNNEQYF
j_call: TRBJ1-5; clone_size: NA; d_call: NA; v_call: TRBV7-9; cdr3_nt: TGTGCCAGCAGCTTAGGCGACTGGGACAGCAATCAGCCCCAGCATTTT; cdr3_aa: CASSLGDWDSNQPQHF
j_call: TRBJ2-7; clone_size: NA; d_call: TRBD2; v_call: TRBV27; cdr3_nt: TGTGCCAGCAGTTTAAGCTCCCTTAGCGGGAGGCCCTACGAGCAGTACTTC; cdr3_aa: CASSLSSLSGRPYEQYF
j_call: TRBJ2-5; clone_size: NA; d_call: NA; v_call: TRBV6-6; cdr3_nt: TGTGCCAGCAGTTACAGGCAGGGCCCAGAGACCCAGTACTTC; cdr3_aa: CASSYRQGPETQYF
j_call: TRBJ2-1; clone_size: NA; d_call: NA; v_call: TRBV5-6; cdr3_nt: TGTGCCTCCCATGGGGTCGACACGGGCGGTGAGCAGTTCTTC; cdr3_aa: CASHGVDTGGEQFF
j_call: TRBJ1-6; clone_size: NA; d_call: NA; v_call: TRBV4-3; cdr3_nt: TGCGCCAGCAGCCCGAAACGGGGGGGTGATTCACCCCTCCACTTT; cdr3_aa: CASSPKRGGDSPLHF
j_call: TRBJ1-1; clone_size: NA; d_call: NA; v_call: TRBV29-1; cdr3_nt: TGCAGCGTTGAAAACCCCGGACAGAACACTGGAGCTTTCTTT; cdr3_aa: CSVENPGQNTGAFF
j_call: TRBJ1-4; clone_size: NA; d_call: NA; v_call: TRBV4-2; cdr3_nt: TGTGCCAGCAGCCAAAATGCTCGGGGTATGATCGGGGAAAAACTGTTTTTT; cdr3_aa: CASSQNARGMIGEKLFF
j_call: TRBJ1-2; clone_size: few; d_call: TRBD1; v_call: TRBV28; cdr3_nt: TGTGCCAGCAGTCCTCTTGGGACAGGGGGATTAGCTAACTATGGCTACACCTTC; cdr3_aa: CASSPLGTGGLANYGYTF
j_call: TRBJ1-2; clone_size: NA; d_call: NA; v_call: TRBV5-5; cdr3_nt: TGTGCCAGCAGCTTGATGATGGTAGTCGACTATGGCTACACCTTC; cdr3_aa: CASSLMMVVDYGYTF
j_call: TRBJ1-5; clone_size: NA; d_call: TRBD1; v_call: TRBV3-1; cdr3_nt: TGTGCCAGCAGCCTCGGTAGGGGGCAACAGCCCCAGCATTTT; cdr3_aa: CASSLGRGQQPQHF
j_call: TRBJ2-7; clone_size: few; d_call: TRBD2; v_call: TRBV5-1; cdr3_nt: TGCGCCAGCAGCTTGGGTGCGGGAGACTACGAGCAGTACTTC; cdr3_aa: CASSLGAGDYEQYF
j_call: TRBJ2-7; clone_size: few; d_call: NA; v_call: TRBV4-1; cdr3_nt: TGCGCCAGCAGCCAAGAGTTCCGGGTATCCTACGAGCAGTACTTC; cdr3_aa: CASSQEFRVSYEQYF
j_call: TRBJ2-3; clone_size: NA; d_call: TRBD1; v_call: TRBV5-6; cdr3_nt: TGTGCCAGCAGCATCCCACCGGGACAGGGGGTAGGGCACACAGATACGCAGTATTTT; cdr3_aa: CASSIPPGQGVGHTDTQYF
j_call: TRBJ2-3; clone_size: NA; d_call: NA; v_call: TRBV7-9; cdr3_nt: TGTGCCAGCAGACCAAGTCGGGCTTCGGCCACAGATACGCAGTATTTT; cdr3_aa: CASRPSRASATDTQYF
j_call: TRBJ2-3; clone_size: NA; d_call: NA; v_call: TRBV12-3/TRBV12-4; cdr3_nt: TGTGCCAGCAGTTATTCGGGCCTTCGGGCAGATACGCAGTATTTT; cdr3_aa: CASSYSGLRADTQYF
j_call: TRBJ2-7; clone_size: many; d_call: TRBD1; v_call: TRBV29-1; cdr3_nt: TGCAGCGTAGCGGACAGGGATCCCTACGAGCAGTACTTC; cdr3_aa: CSVADRDPYEQYF
j_call: TRBJ2-5; clone_size: many; d_call: TRBD1; v_call: TRBV12-3/TRBV12-4; cdr3_nt: TGTGCCAGCAGTTTATCAGATTTCGGACAGGGGGCGGTGGGAGAGACCCAGTACTTC; cdr3_aa: CASSLSDFGQGAVGETQYF
j_call: TRBJ2-7; clone_size: NA; d_call: TRBD2; v_call: TRBV20-1; cdr3_nt: TGCAGTGCTAGCCAGCGGGGGGGTTCCTACGAGCAGTACTTC; cdr3_aa: CSASQRGGSYEQYF
j_call: TRBJ2-1; clone_size: NA; d_call: NA; v_call: TRBV4-1; cdr3_nt: TGCGCCAGCAGCCAAGATCGCCAGGGTAACAATGAGCAGTTCTTC; cdr3_aa: CASSQDRQGNNEQFF
j_call: TRBJ1-2; clone_size: NA; d_call: NA; v_call: TRBV7-2; cdr3_nt: TGTGCCAGCAGCGCGGACACGAACTATGGCTACACCTTC; cdr3_aa: CASSADTNYGYTF
j_call: TRBJ2-5; clone_size: NA; d_call: TRBD1; v_call: TRBV20-1; cdr3_nt: TGCAGTGCTTACCCGGGGACAGCTGTAGAGACCCAGTACTTC; cdr3_aa: CSAYPGTAVETQYF
j_call: TRBJ1-5; clone_size: NA; d_call: NA; v_call: TRBV27; cdr3_nt: TGTGCCAGCAGTTCCGGGACGGATAGCAATCAGCCCCAGCATTTT; cdr3_aa: CASSSGTDSNQPQHF
j_call: TRBJ1-1; clone_size: NA; d_call: TRBD1; v_call: TRBV20-1; cdr3_nt: TGCAGTGCTAGAGATGGGGGACAGTTCAACACTGAAGCTTTCTTT; cdr3_aa: CSARDGGQFNTEAFF
j_call: TRBJ2-7; clone_size: many; d_call: NA; v_call: TRBV5-1; cdr3_nt: TGCGCCAGCAGCCGGGGGCGGGGTATCTCCTACGAGCAGTACTTC; cdr3_aa: CASSRGRGISYEQYF
j_call: TRBJ1-6; clone_size: NA; d_call: TRBD1; v_call: TRBV27; cdr3_nt: TGTGCCAGCAGTCCCCGACCGACAGGGCTTAATTCACCCCTCCACTTT; cdr3_aa: CASSPRPTGLNSPLHF
j_call: TRBJ2-3; clone_size: NA; d_call: NA; v_call: TRBV11-3; cdr3_nt: TGTGCCAGCAGCGCGGGGCTAGCATATACGCAGTATTTT; cdr3_aa: CASSAGLAYTQYF
j_call: TRBJ2-1; clone_size: NA; d_call: NA; v_call: TRBV12-3/TRBV12-4; cdr3_nt: TGTGCCAGCAAAGGTGACGGCAATGAGCAGTTCTTC; cdr3_aa: CASKGDGNEQFF
j_call: TRBJ2-5; clone_size: NA; d_call: TRBD2; v_call: TRBV10-3; cdr3_nt: TGTGCCATCAGCCCCGGGGGGACTAGCGGGGGGGCCCAAGAGACCCAGTACTTC; cdr3_aa: CAISPGGTSGGAQETQYF
j_call: TRBJ1-2; clone_size: NA; d_call: NA; v_call: TRBV4-3; cdr3_nt: TGCGCCAGCAGCCGGACACAGGGCCGGGGCTACACCTTC; cdr3_aa: CASSRTQGRGYTF
j_call: TRBJ2-4; clone_size: few; d_call: NA; v_call: TRBV6-1; cdr3_nt: TGTGCCAGCAGTGACCAGGGTTATCCCCAAGCCAAAAACATTCAGTACTTC; cdr3_aa: CASSDQGYPQAKNIQYF
j_call: TRBJ1-2; clone_size: NA; d_call: NA; v_call: TRBV20-1; cdr3_nt: TGCAGTGCTGGTTTAGAGCAGGCGCGGGGCTACACCTTC; cdr3_aa: CSAGLEQARGYTF
j_call: TRBJ2-5; clone_size: NA; d_call: NA; v_call: TRBV2; cdr3_nt: TGTGCCAGCAGTGAACGCCCAGAGACCCAGTACTTC; cdr3_aa: CASSERPETQYF
j_call: TRBJ2-1; clone_size: few; d_call: NA; v_call: TRBV7-2; cdr3_nt: TGTGCCAGCAGCTTAAAGGGGGGTGCAGGGACCAATGAGCAGTTCTTC; cdr3_aa: CASSLKGGAGTNEQFF